Shown below are 24 T cell receptor beta chains from a single sample sequenced in a study of T-cell memory formation after mild COVID-19. Each CDR3 protein gets one entry after TCRdb re-called the 5' RACE reads with MiXCR. The table has roughly 150,000 distinct CDR3 sequences, roughly 14% seen once. Specimen: PBMCs or a T cell subset sorted from them (not recorded which). These receptors all come from an adult woman who had mild COVID-19 (a few samples of this study predate the infection). Cell type and time point are not known.

This clonotype occurred a few times. V gene TRBV24-1 combines with J gene TRBJ2-6, with TRBD1 matching over 10 bases. CDR1 is KGHDR, CDR2 SFDVKD, per germline. The CDR3 loop spans 19 amino acids. After removal of 2 bases from V and 2 bases from J, the junction contained 8 bases not matched to a gene. The CDR3 here is CATSDSTGGEIAGANVLTF. The CDR3 DNA is TGTGCCACCAGTGATTCGACAGGGGGCGAAATTGCTGGGGCCAACGTCCTGACTTTC.

The chain uses TRBV7-2 and TRBJ2-3; 13 bases line up with TRBD2. CDR1 and CDR2 (germline): SGHTA, FQGNSA. The CDR3 is made up of 16 amino acids. V shed 4 bases, J shed 3 bases, and the junction held 4 bases outside the gene matches. CDR3 in DNA: TGTGCCAGCAGCTCTAGGACTAGCGGGAGAACAGATACGCAGTATTTT. It translates to CASSSRTSGRTDTQYF.

V usage is TRBV5-1 and J usage is TRBJ2-7; 8 nucleotides agree with TRBD1. Trimming took 4 bases from V and 5 from J; bases not matched to a gene: 14. Germline CDR1 and CDR2: SGHRS and YFSETQ. The CDR3 totals 16 residues. The CDR3 coding sequence is TGCGCCAGCAGCCCCCTCGGCGCAGGGGGCAAGAACGAGCAGTACTTC. It specifies CASSPLGAGGKNEQYF.

The V call is TRBV25-1, the J call TRBJ2-1, with 7 bases matching TRBD1. CDR1 is MGHDK and CDR2 is SYGVNS in the germline V gene. V lost 4 bases and J lost 3; bases outside the gene matches: 6. CDR3 size: 15 residues. The CDR3 bases are TGTGCCAGCAGTGCATCCGGGACAGTCTACAATGAGCAGTTCTTC. Its translation: CASSASGTVYNEQFF. Variable domain in full (rest from reference TRBV25-1 and TRBJ2-1): EADIYQTPRYLVIGTGKKITLECSQTMGHDKMYWYQQDPGMELHLIHYSYGVNSTEKGDLSSESTVSRIRTEHFPLTLESARPSHTSQYLCASSASGTVYNEQFFGPGTRLTVL.

This chain joins TRBV5-1 and TRBJ1-1; 8 positions match TRBD1. With V trimmed by 3 bases and J by 0 bases, 4 bases remained unmatched. This CDR3 contains 15 residues. Germline CDR1 reads SGHRS; CDR2 reads YFSETQ. The CDR3 loop reads CASSWTGTMNTEAFF. DNA for the CDR3: TGCGCCAGCAGCTGGACAGGGACCATGAACACTGAAGCTTTCTTT. The full variable domain, with the rest looked up from reference TRBV5-1 and TRBJ1-1, is KAGVTQTPRYLIKTRGQQVTLSCSPISGHRSVSWYQQTPGQGLQFLFEYFSETQRNKGNFPGRFSGRQFSNSRSEMNVSTLELGDSALYLCASSWTGTMNTEAFFGQGTRLTVV.

This clonotype has more than one count but fewer than ten. This chain connects TRBV4-1 to TRBJ2-7, with unresolved D. V was pared by 1 base and J by 0 bases, with 10 bases between. The CDR3 runs to 15 residues. The germline gives CDR1 MGHRA, CDR2 YSYEKL. CDR3 sequence reads: CASSQGPRNSYEQYF. The DNA of the CDR3 is TGCGCCAGCAGCCAAGGGCCGAGAAACTCCTACGAGCAGTACTTC.

This clonotype was counted ten times or more. The chain has TRBV3-1 and TRBJ1-6, with TRBD1 identical over 8 bases. The ends lost 1 base at V and 9 bases at J; junction bases unmatched: 5. CDR1 is LGHDT, CDR2 YNNKEL, per germline (reference sequence). This CDR3 region has 15 residues. CDR3 in amino acids: CASSQVGQGLSPLHF. The DNA of the CDR3 is TGTGCCAGCAGCCAAGTCGGACAGGGTCTTTCACCCCTCCACTTT.

Relative to its sample, this clonotype is medium-sized (0.01 to 0.1%). This chain links TRBV20-1 with TRBJ2-7; 7 nucleotides match TRBD1. The germline V gene encodes CDR1 DFQATT and CDR2 SNEGSKA (reference sequence). J gave up 2 bases and V 6 bases, and 4 bases lay outside the gene matches. This CDR3 contains 12 residues. For the CDR3, the DNA is TGCAGTGCCTATACAGGGGCCTACGAGCAGTACTTC. It encodes CSAYTGAYEQYF.

A few counts support this clonotype. For the CDR3, the DNA is TGTGCCATCAGTGAGGGGGGCCGGCAAGAGACCCAGTACTTC. This gives the protein CAISEGGRQETQYF. The chain is built from TRBV10-3 and TRBJ2-5; TRBD1 might be the D (6 bases). This CDR3 contains 14 residues. Germline V lookup: CDR1 ENHRY, CDR2 SYGVKD. V gave up 2 bases and J gave up 2 bases, with 9 bases separating them.

This clonotype showed up many times. The chain recombines TRBV4-3 with TRBJ2-1; 8 positions match TRBD2. Germline values: CDR1 LGHNA, CDR2 YSLEER. The CDR3 spans 19 residues. The V segment lost 4 bases and the J segment 0 bases; nucleotides outside the gene matches: 14. This chain's CDR3 is CASSPNPIERESSYNEQFF. The CDR3 nucleotides are TGCGCCAGCAGCCCAAACCCCATTGAGCGGGAGAGCTCCTACAATGAGCAGTTCTTC.

CDR3 in amino acids: CASSSPVAGASDTQYF. The CDR3, as DNA: TGTGCCAGCAGCTCCCCTGTGGCGGGAGCATCAGATACGCAGTATTTT. The rearrangement joins TRBV7-3 to TRBJ2-3; 7 bases align to TRBD2. The V gene's germline CDR1 is SGHTA and CDR2 FQGTGA. V was clipped by 4 bases and J by 4 bases; unmatched bases: 11. CDR3 size: 16 residues.

This clonotype was seen more than once but under ten times. The chain combines TRBV24-1 with TRBJ2-7, with a tentative D call TRBD1 (6 bases). V lost 9 bases and J 0 bases, leaving 11 bases between the germline ends. The CDR3 runs 13 residues. Germline V gene sequence: CDR1 KGHDR, CDR2 SFDVKD. CDR3 nucleotide sequence: TGTGCCACCGGACAGTCCGACTCCTACGAGCAGTACTTC. Protein sequence: CATGQSDSYEQYF.

V is TRBV3-1 and J is TRBJ2-5; 9 nucleotides match TRBD2. J was trimmed by 1 base and V by 8 bases; bases with no gene match: 2. CDR1 and CDR2 from the germline V gene are LGHDT and YNNKEL (reference sequence). The CDR3 is 13 residues long. The CDR3 is CASGGLAQETQYF. The CDR3 nucleotides are TGTGCCAGCGGGGGACTAGCCCAAGAGACCCAGTACTTC.

This clonotype has more than one count but fewer than ten. The gene calls are TRBV28 and TRBJ2-7; D possibly corresponds to TRBD2 (5 bases). CDR1 is MDHEN, CDR2 SYDVKM, per germline. Trimming cost V 4 bases and J 5 bases, with 36 bases left between them. The CDR3 has 21 residues. The CDR3 coding sequence is TGTGCCAGCAGTTCCCTCCCCGGCAGAAAGCGGAGTTACGTATCTAAGAACGAGCAGTACTTC. Translated: CASSSLPGRKRSYVSKNEQYF. Combining the CDR3 with reference TRBV28 and TRBJ2-7 gives the whole variable domain DVKVTQSSRYLVKRTGEKVFLECVQDMDHENMFWYRQDPGLGLRLIYFSYDVKMKEKGDIPEGYSVSREKKERFSLILESASTNQTSMYLCASSSLPGRKRSYVSKNEQYFGPGTRLTVT.

The chain links TRBV4-1 to TRBJ2-1, with 8 bases aligning to TRBD1. V was clipped by 3 bases and J by 2 bases; unmatched bases: 6. The CDR3 length is 16 residues. Germline V gene lookup returns CDR1 MGHRA and CDR2 YSYEKL. CDR3 loop: CASSHLARGPYNEQFF. For the CDR3, the DNA is TGCGCCAGCAGCCATCTCGCCAGGGGGCCCTACAATGAGCAGTTCTTC.

This clonotype has only a few counts. The chain uses TRBV19 and TRBJ2-2, with no clear D. Germline V gene data show CDR1 as LNHDA and CDR2 as SQIVND (reference sequence). The CDR3 extends over 14 amino acids. Trimming removed 6 bases at V and 6 bases at J, with 14 bases between. The CDR3 spells CASSPPDGAGELFF. CDR3 nucleotide sequence: TGTGCCAGTAGCCCTCCGGATGGGGCCGGGGAGCTGTTTTTT.

The V gene is TRBV19, the J gene TRBJ2-1, with D uncertain. V was trimmed by 7 bases and J by 8 bases, leaving 9 bases between them. The germline V gene encodes CDR1 LNHDA and CDR2 SQIVND (reference sequence). The CDR3 is 11 amino acids. This chain's CDR3 is CASTVYDEQFF. The CDR3 DNA reads as TGTGCCAGTACGGTATATGATGAGCAGTTCTTC.

This clonotype was observed a handful of times. The rearrangement joins TRBV24-1 to TRBJ2-2, with unresolved D. The V and J ends lost 0 bases and 4 bases respectively, with 8 bases between them. The V gene's germline CDR1 is KGHDR and CDR2 SFDVKD. The CDR3 consists of 15 residues. The DNA for the CDR3 is TGTGCCACCAGTGATTTGCCCGAGAGCACCGGGGAGCTGTTTTTT. It is translated as CATSDLPESTGELFF.

This clonotype occurred a few times. This chain connects TRBV21-1 to TRBJ1-6; the table gives TRBD1 as D, unverified against the DNA. TRBV21-1 is a pseudogene segment. There are 18 residues in the CDR3. CDR3 nucleotides: TGTGCCAGCAGCAAAGAGTCTCCGACAGGGGGATTCAGTTCACCCCTCCACTTT. Translated: CASSKESPTGGFSSPLHF.

The chain is built from TRBV27 and TRBJ2-7; a weak D match, TRBD1 (5 bases). V was shortened by 6 bases and J by 2 bases, with 20 bases between the two germline ends. The CDR3 length is 16 residues. Germline loops: CDR1 MNHEY, CDR2 SMNVEV (reference sequence). In nucleotides, the CDR3 is TGTGCCAGCAGCCCCAGTGGTATTTCAGGGACCTACGAGCAGTACTTC. This encodes CASSPSGISGTYEQYF.

The sample holds a few counts of this clonotype. Sequence at one end of the junction differs from germline and may be a read error. V and J are TRBV7-9 and TRBJ2-7, with TRBD2 as a possible D gene (6 bases). This CDR3 spans 14 amino acids. Germline CDR1 reads SEHNR; CDR2 reads FQNEAQ (reference sequence). CDR3 residues: CASSLGDSYYERYF. CDR3 nucleotide sequence: TGTGCCAGCAGCTTAGGGGACTCGTACTACGAGCGGTACTTC.

This sequence joins TRBV12-3 or TRBV12-4 and TRBJ2-3; no definite D call. The CDR3 is 12 residues long. V lost 3 bases to trimming and J lost 6 bases, with 7 bases between them. The CDR3 spells CASSFLGDTQYF. Written as DNA, the CDR3 is TGTGCCAGCAGTTTCTTAGGGGATACGCAGTATTTT.

Of note for this clonotype: A read error may account for a junction end that differs from germline. The rearrangement links TRBV6-4 to TRBJ2-7, with 7 bases lining up with TRBD1. The germline V gene encodes CDR1 MRHNA and CDR2 SNTAGT. CDR3 size: 13 residues. The CDR3 loop reads CASSAGTPGQQDF. The CDR3 nucleotides read TGTGCCAGCAGTGCTGGGACCCCGGGACAGCAAGACTTC.

This chain links TRBV7-9 with TRBJ2-3; D tentatively fits TRBD1 or TRBD2 (6 bases each). Between the trimmed V and J ends, which lost 7 bases and 1 base, there was a span of 18 bases. Per germline, CDR1 SEHNR and CDR2 FQNEAQ (reference sequence). The CDR3 spans 16 residues. In DNA form, the CDR3 reads TGTGCCAGCACCGCGGCCCCCGGGGGCCGCACAGATACGCAGTATTTT. Amino acid sequence: CASTAAPGGRTDTQYF.